Presented here are 26 T cell receptor beta chains from one specimen sequenced in a study of cytomegalovirus exposure and HLA in healthy donors (dated by TCRdb to about 2017). The library was generated by the immunoSEQ multiplex PCR assay. A mixture of 60 forward primers for TCR Vbeta segments and 13 reverse primers for TCR Jbeta segments was used in the multiplex PCR. The immuneACCESS repertoire file appears here via TCRdb, limited to in-frame rearrangements. These files lack a portion of the clones; in checked studies, under half of the deficit traces to unresolved V genes, and the cause of the others is not known. Recorded for this sample are some 200,000 clones; over 80% of them occurred a single time. The ten largest make up 6.3% of the sample. Source material: PBMCs. The receptors stem from a man aged 40-50 years in good health and CMV-seropositive.

The chain combines TRBV2 with TRBJ1-1, with TRBD1 identical over 9 bases. The CDR3 spans 14 residues. Germline CDR1 reads SNHLY; CDR2 reads FYNNEI. J gave up 2 bases and V 6 bases, and 4 bases lay outside the gene matches. The CDR3 DNA reads TGTGCCAGCAGCCTACAGGGGGCCAACACTGAAGCTTTCTTT. Translation gives CASSLQGANTEAFF.

This rearrangement joins TRBV25-1 to TRBJ2-7; TRBD1 agrees at 8 bases. J was trimmed by 3 bases and V by 8 bases; bases with no gene match: 6. Looked up from germline, CDR1 is MGHDK and CDR2 is SYGVNS. The CDR3 consists of 13 residues. The CDR3 DNA is TGTGCCAGCTCCGGGACAGGAGGCTACGAGCAGTACTTC. It is translated as CASSGTGGYEQYF.

This CDR3 is CASKRTSGGTDTQYF. DNA for the CDR3: TGTGCCAGCAAAAGGACTAGCGGGGGCACAGATACGCAGTATTTT. V and J are TRBV6-6 and TRBJ2-3; 12 positions agree with TRBD2. Germline values: CDR1 MNHNY, CDR2 SVGAGI (reference sequence). The V segment lost 7 bases and the J segment 1 base; nucleotides outside the gene matches: 3. The CDR3 totals 15 residues.

This clone occurred once. The V gene is TRBV5-6, the J gene TRBJ1-3; D remains ambiguous. Germline loops: CDR1 SGHDT, CDR2 YYEEEE. The CDR3 sequence is 17 residues long. V lost 1 base and J 1 base, leaving 15 bases between the germline ends. The CDR3, as DNA: TGTGCCAGCAGCTTGTTGGATAGGTCGGGGTCTGGAAACACCATATATTTT. Encoded protein: CASSLLDRSGSGNTIYF.

V usage is TRBV5-4 and J usage is TRBJ2-5; no definite D call. This CDR3 is built from 15 residues. Trimming took 0 bases from V and 1 from J, leaving 10 bases between them. Germline CDR1 and CDR2: SGHNT and YYREEE (reference sequence). The chain's CDR3 is CASSLGLVIQETQYF. The CDR3 nucleotides read TGTGCCAGCAGCTTGGGGCTAGTAATCCAAGAGACCCAGTACTTC. Variable domain in full (rest from reference TRBV5-4 and TRBJ2-5): ETGVTQSPTHLIKTRGQQVTLRCSSQSGHNTVSWYQQALGQGPQFIFQYYREEENGRGNFPPRFSGLQFPNYSSELNVNALELDDSALYLCASSLGLVIQETQYFGPGTRLLVL.

This chain uses TRBV2 with TRBJ1-2; 9 bases are a match to TRBD1. This CDR3 has 14 amino acids. With V trimmed by 7 bases and J by 8 bases, 11 bases remained unmatched. CDR1 and CDR2 from the germline V gene are SNHLY and FYNNEI. DNA of the CDR3: TGTGCCAGCAACCTGGACAGGGGAGTCGGGGGCTACACCTTC. Translated: CASNLDRGVGGYTF.

Remarks on this clone: The same CDR3 can be traced to other DNA sequences in this sample. The chain combines TRBV28 with TRBJ1-5, with D possibly being TRBD1 (5 bases). The V end lost 6 bases, the J end lost 7 bases, and 10 bases lay between the germline ends. Germline V gives CDR1 MDHEN, CDR2 SYDVKM. The CDR3 consists of 12 residues. CDR3 in amino acids: CASRTGGQPQHF. CDR3 DNA sequence: TGTGCCAGCAGAACCGGGGGGCAGCCCCAGCATTTT.

This chain connects TRBV4-1 to TRBJ1-4, with TRBD1 matching over 9 bases. Germline values: CDR1 MGHRA, CDR2 YSYEKL. V was clipped by 6 bases and J by 4 bases; unmatched bases: 3. This CDR3 is 14 amino acids long. CDR3 sequence (DNA): TGCGCCAGCAGACGGGACAGGGATAATGAAAAACTGTTTTTT. It translates to CASRRDRDNEKLFF.

J is TRBJ1-2 and V is TRBV7-2; 8 bases align to TRBD1. Germline V gene lookup returns CDR1 SGHTA and CDR2 FQGNSA. Trimming took 5 bases from V and 6 from J; bases not matched to a gene: 11. The CDR3 is 15 amino acids. The CDR3 coding sequence is TGTGCCAGCAGCCCCCGACAGGGGAGAGTGGATGGCTACACCTTC. This translates into CASSPRQGRVDGYTF.

This rearrangement joins TRBV7-3 to TRBJ2-5; D is possibly TRBD2 (5 bases). The CDR3 has 18 residues. Germline CDR1 is SGHTA and CDR2 is FQGTGA. V dropped 1 base and J dropped 0 bases, with 18 bases sitting between them. The CDR3 DNA reads TGTGCCAGCAGCTTAATGGCGGGCCCCGGGTCGCACCAAGAGACCCAGTACTTC. It translates to CASSLMAGPGSHQETQYF.

A word on this clone: This same CDR3 is encoded by further DNA sequences in the sample. The chain combines TRBV5-6 with TRBJ2-7; possibly TRBD1 for D (6 bases). This CDR3 contains 13 residues. CDR1 is SGHDT and CDR2 is YYEEEE in the germline V gene. The ends were cut back, 1 base at V and 3 bases at J, with 8 bases in the middle. CDR3 loop: CASSLQGRYEQYF. In DNA, the CDR3 is TGTGCCAGCAGCTTGCAGGGGCGCTACGAGCAGTACTTC. Filled out from reference TRBV5-6 and TRBJ2-7, the complete variable domain reads DAGVTQSPTHLIKTRGQQVTLRCSPKSGHDTVSWYQQALGQGPQFIFQYYEEEERQRGNFPDRFSGHQFPNYSSELNVNALLLGDSALYLCASSLQGRYEQYFGPGTRLTVT.

This chain connects TRBV27 to TRBJ1-4, with a tentative D call TRBD1 (6 bases). This CDR3 is built from 17 residues. Germline CDR1 reads MNHEY; CDR2 reads SMNVEV (reference sequence). The V and J ends lost 5 bases and 1 base respectively, with 17 bases between them. For the CDR3, the DNA is TGTGCCAGCAGTCCCTGGACAGACTATGAAACTAATGAAAAACTGTTTTTT. Protein product: CASSPWTDYETNEKLFF. Based on the CDR3 plus reference TRBV27 and TRBJ1-4, the full variable domain is EAQVTQNPRYLITVTGKKLTVTCSQNMNHEYMSWYRQDPGLGLRQIYYSMNVEVTDKGDVPEGYKVSRKEKRNFPLILESPSPNQTSLYFCASSPWTDYETNEKLFFGSGTQLSVL.

The chain is built from TRBV29-1 and TRBJ1-1; D is possibly TRBD1 (6 bases). The V and J ends lost 0 bases and 3 bases respectively, with 11 bases between them. In germline, CDR1 is SQVTM, CDR2 ANQGSEA. This CDR3 is built from 14 residues. CDR3 in amino acids: CSVEDQGRDTEAFF. The CDR3 coding sequence is TGCAGCGTTGAAGATCAGGGGAGGGACACTGAAGCTTTCTTT.

CDR3 sequence reads: CASSQGNRGNEQFF. The CDR3 DNA sequence: TGCGCCAGCAGCCAGGGGAACAGGGGTAATGAGCAGTTCTTC. V is TRBV4-3 and J is TRBJ2-1, with 7 bases identical to TRBD1. Germline V gene sequence: CDR1 LGHNA, CDR2 YSLEER. After removal of 3 bases from V and 7 bases from J, the junction contained 6 bases not matched to a gene. The CDR3 loop spans 14 amino acids.

The chain combines TRBV29-1 with TRBJ2-5; 8 positions agree with TRBD1. CDR1 SQVTM and CDR2 ANQGSEA come from the germline V gene. Trimming cost V 7 bases and J 5 bases; bases outside gene matches: 9. The CDR3 contains 13 residues. CDR3 DNA sequence: TGCAGCGCCCGCAGGGGGCCGGGGGAGACCCAGTACTTC. This codes for CSARRGPGETQYF.

V gene TRBV29-1 combines with J gene TRBJ1-1; 7 nucleotides line up with TRBD1. This CDR3 has 11 amino acids. V lost 6 bases, J lost 11 bases, and 9 bases stayed unmatched. Germline V gene data show CDR1 as SQVTM and CDR2 as ANQGSEA. CDR3 sequence: CSVGTALGAFF. The DNA of the CDR3 is TGCAGCGTCGGGACAGCCCTTGGGGCTTTCTTT.

This chain uses TRBV19 with TRBJ2-2; D is unclear. Germline-derived CDR1 and CDR2 are LNHDA and SQIVND (reference sequence). The germline V and J ends were trimmed by 3 bases and 4 bases, with 6 bases remaining between them. This CDR3 spans 13 amino acids. Here the CDR3 reads CASSIYSTGELFF. The CDR3 nucleotides are TGTGCCAGTAGTATTTACAGCACCGGGGAGCTGTTTTTT. Drawing the rest from reference TRBV19 and TRBJ2-2, the complete variable domain is DGGITQSPKYLFRKEGQNVTLSCEQNLNHDAMYWYRQDPGQGLRLIYYSQIVNDFQKGDIAEGYSVSREKKESFPLTVTSAQKNPTAFYLCASSIYSTGELFFGEGSRLTVL.

The chain employs TRBV7-9 and TRBJ2-2; D is perhaps TRBD2 (6 bases). The CDR3 contains 16 residues. The V gene's germline CDR1 is SEHNR and CDR2 FQNEAQ (reference sequence). V was shortened by 1 base and J by 5 bases, with 14 bases between the two germline ends. CDR3 region: CASSLGGVLRTGELFF. CDR3 in DNA: TGTGCCAGCAGCTTAGGCGGGGTTCTTCGGACCGGGGAGCTGTTTTTT. Full variable domain (outside the CDR3, taken from reference TRBV7-9 and TRBJ2-2): DTGVSQNPRHKITKRGQNVTFRCDPISEHNRLYWYRQTLGQGPEFLTYFQNEAQLEKSRLLSDRFSAERPKGSFSTLEIQRTEQGDSAMYLCASSLGGVLRTGELFFGEGSRLTVL.

The gene calls are TRBV5-1 and TRBJ1-2; 7 bases agree with TRBD1. The CDR3 totals 14 residues. The junction had 6 bases not matched to a gene; V was cut back by 3 bases and J by 4 bases. Germline V CDR1 and CDR2: SGHRS, YFSETQ. CDR3 in amino acids: CASSSATGSYGYTF. DNA of the CDR3: TGCGCCAGCAGCTCAGCGACAGGGTCCTATGGCTACACCTTC.

This chain links TRBV29-1 with TRBJ2-5; D remains unclear. The J call could be wrong; TRBJ2-7 is a better fit for the DNA end. Germline V gives CDR1 SQVTM, CDR2 ANQGSEA. CDR3 length: 12 residues. CDR3 loop: CSVEVLPYEQYF. CDR3 sequence (DNA): TGCAGCGTTGAAGTATTACCCTACGAGCAGTACTTC.

This chain links TRBV7-2 with TRBJ2-7; a weak D match, TRBD2 (7 bases). The length of the CDR3 is 15 residues. Trimming shortened V by 2 bases and J by 4 bases, and 15 bases separated the two germline ends. Germline V CDR1 and CDR2: SGHTA, FQGNSA. CDR3 sequence: CASSLKRGGAYEQYF. The CDR3 region has the DNA TGTGCCAGCAGCTTAAAAAGGGGGGGGGCATACGAGCAGTACTTC.

The chain joins TRBV7-2 to TRBJ2-2; 10 nucleotides align to TRBD2. The germline V gene encodes CDR1 SGHTA and CDR2 FQGNSA. There are 16 residues in the CDR3. V was pared by 5 bases and J by 6 bases, with 9 bases of the junction left unmatched. The CDR3 loop is CASSGQAGGLSGELFF. The CDR3 nucleotides read TGTGCCAGCAGCGGCCAAGCGGGGGGGCTTTCCGGGGAGCTGTTTTTT.

V is TRBV7-2 and J is TRBJ2-1, with 12 nucleotides matching TRBD2. Germline CDR1 reads SGHTA; CDR2 reads FQGNSA. V shed 4 bases, J shed 7 bases, and the junction held 11 bases outside the gene matches. The CDR3 totals 17 residues. This CDR3 is CASSYRTSGVLSNEQFF. The CDR3 DNA follows: TGTGCCAGCAGCTATAGGACTAGCGGGGTTTTGTCTAATGAGCAGTTCTTC.

The chain employs TRBV27 and TRBJ2-1; 14 bases fit TRBD2. The CDR3 runs to 17 residues. Germline V gene data show CDR1 as MNHEY and CDR2 as SMNVEV (reference sequence). J was trimmed by 6 bases and V by 0 bases; bases with no gene match: 4. In DNA form, the CDR3 reads TGTGCCAGCAGTTTATCGACTAGCGGGGGGGCCGGCAATGAGCAGTTCTTC. As protein: CASSLSTSGGAGNEQFF.

The CDR3 here is CASSFGGTSGTETQYF. CDR3 in DNA: TGTGCCAGCAGTTTTGGGGGGACTAGCGGGACGGAGACCCAGTACTTC. This sequence joins TRBV27 and TRBJ2-5; the match to TRBD2 covers 13 bases. This CDR3 contains 16 residues. With V trimmed by 3 bases and J by 5 bases, 6 bases remained unmatched. The germline V gene has CDR1 MNHEY and CDR2 SMNVEV (reference sequence).

V is TRBV6-5 and J is TRBJ1-3; 7 bases align to TRBD1. The CDR3 sequence is 15 residues long. Per the germline V gene, CDR1 is MNHEY and CDR2 is SVGAGI. V dropped 5 bases and J dropped 4; count of bases not matched to a gene: 8. CDR3: CASSPTGSEGNTIYF. CDR3 nucleotides: TGTGCCAGCAGTCCGACAGGGTCTGAAGGAAACACCATATATTTT.